Sequencing of this T cell receptor (beta chain) was carried out in a study of T cells in localized non-small cell lung cancer. Points from the study as a whole: The highest T cell clonality was in uninvolved adjacent lung, above tumor. Owing to sequencing of a solitary tumor region, heterogeneity cannot be discounted. Longer survival (overall) was linked to higher T cell density in blood.

V dropped 8 bases and J dropped 1 base, with 12 bases sitting between them. The CDR3 runs to 13 residues. Germline V lookup: CDR1 WNHNN, CDR2 SYGVQD (reference sequence). Worth noting for this clone: Antigen: not known.

Generated by immunoSEQ multiplex PCR, the TCRdb table keeps only in-frame clones and is missing some. In the table there are about 130,000 clones, more than 70% of which are singletons. The source was peripheral blood, collected before any cancer treatment. V usage is TRBV10-1 and J usage is TRBJ2-7; D unclear. The receptor was isolated from a female donor older than 55 with stage I lung adenocarcinoma. The CDR3 region has the DNA TGCGCCAGCCAAAAACCAGGTTCCTACGAGCAGTACTTC. Protein sequence: CASQKPGSYEQYF.